The clone carrying this T cell receptor (beta chain) has ten or more counts. Trimming at V came to 3 bases and at J to 4 bases, leaving 2 bases not matched to a gene. Germline V CDR1 and CDR2: LGHNA, YNFKEQ. The CDR3 runs 13 residues. TCRdb processed the 5' RACE reads anew with MiXCR; each CDR3 protein has one entry. Among 150,000 or so distinct CDR3 sequences listed, roughly 3.3% were seen once. These data originate in a study of identical twins. The sequence derives from a man between 18 and 29 years old in good health. The sample consisted of memory T cells sorted from blood. The chain combines TRBV4-2 with TRBJ2-5; 7 nucleotides align to TRBD2. Written as DNA, the CDR3 is TGTGCCAGCAGCCAGGGGGGGTTAGAGACCCAGTACTTC. Its translation is CASSQGGLETQYF.